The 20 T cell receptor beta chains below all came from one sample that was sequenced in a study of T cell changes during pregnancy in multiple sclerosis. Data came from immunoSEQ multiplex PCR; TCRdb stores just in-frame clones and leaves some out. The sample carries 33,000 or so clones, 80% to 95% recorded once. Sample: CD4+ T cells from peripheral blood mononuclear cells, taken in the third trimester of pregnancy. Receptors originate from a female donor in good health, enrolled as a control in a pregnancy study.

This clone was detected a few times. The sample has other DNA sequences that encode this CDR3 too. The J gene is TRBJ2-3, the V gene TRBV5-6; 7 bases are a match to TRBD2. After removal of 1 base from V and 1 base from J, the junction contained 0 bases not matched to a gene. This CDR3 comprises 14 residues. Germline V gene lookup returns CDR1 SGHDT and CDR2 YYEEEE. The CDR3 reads CASSLRGGTDTQYF. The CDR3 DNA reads TGTGCCAGCAGCTTGCGGGGGGGCACAGATACGCAGTATTTT. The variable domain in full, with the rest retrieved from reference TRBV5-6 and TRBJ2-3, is DAGVTQSPTHLIKTRGQQVTLRCSPKSGHDTVSWYQQALGQGPQFIFQYYEEEERQRGNFPDRFSGHQFPNYSSELNVNALLLGDSALYLCASSLRGGTDTQYFGPGTRLTVL.

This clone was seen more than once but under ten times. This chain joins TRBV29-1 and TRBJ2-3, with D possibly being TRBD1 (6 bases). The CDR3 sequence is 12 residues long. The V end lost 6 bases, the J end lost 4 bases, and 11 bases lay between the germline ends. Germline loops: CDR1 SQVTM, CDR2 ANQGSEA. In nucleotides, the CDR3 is TGCAGCGTCGGACGACAGGCAGATACGCAGTATTTT. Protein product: CSVGRQADTQYF.

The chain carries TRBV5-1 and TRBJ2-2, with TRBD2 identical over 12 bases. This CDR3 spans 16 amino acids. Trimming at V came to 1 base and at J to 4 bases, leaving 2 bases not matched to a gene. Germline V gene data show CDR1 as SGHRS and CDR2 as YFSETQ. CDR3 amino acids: CASSLSTSGGTGELFF. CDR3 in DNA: TGCGCCAGCAGCTTGTCGACTAGCGGGGGCACCGGGGAGCTGTTTTTT.

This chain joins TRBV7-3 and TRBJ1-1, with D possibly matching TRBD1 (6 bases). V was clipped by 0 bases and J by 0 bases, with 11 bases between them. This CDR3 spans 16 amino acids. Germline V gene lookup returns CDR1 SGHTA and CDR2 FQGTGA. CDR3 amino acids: CASSLTGAGLNTEAFF. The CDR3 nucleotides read TGTGCCAGCAGCTTAACGGGGGCAGGGTTGAACACTGAAGCTTTCTTT.

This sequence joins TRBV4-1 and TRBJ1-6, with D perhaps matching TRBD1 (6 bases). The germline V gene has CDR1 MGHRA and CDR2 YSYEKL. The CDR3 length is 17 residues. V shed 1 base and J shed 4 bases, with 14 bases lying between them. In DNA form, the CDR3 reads TGCGCCAGCAGCCAAGTGTCCAGGACAGCGTATAATTCACCCCTCCACTTT. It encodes CASSQVSRTAYNSPLHF.

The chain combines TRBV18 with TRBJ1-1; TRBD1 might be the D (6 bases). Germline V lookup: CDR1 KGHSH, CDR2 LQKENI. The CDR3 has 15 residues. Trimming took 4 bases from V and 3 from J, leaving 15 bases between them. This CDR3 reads CASSLGDNRYTEAFF. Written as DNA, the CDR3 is TGTGCCAGCTCACTAGGGGACAACAGATACACTGAAGCTTTCTTT.

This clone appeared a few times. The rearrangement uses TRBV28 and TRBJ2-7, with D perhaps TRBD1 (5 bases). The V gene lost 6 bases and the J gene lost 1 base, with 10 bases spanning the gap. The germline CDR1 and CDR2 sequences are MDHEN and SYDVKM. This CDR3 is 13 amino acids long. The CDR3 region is CASRRQGSYEQYF. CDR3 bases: TGTGCCAGCAGACGTCAGGGATCCTACGAGCAGTACTTC.

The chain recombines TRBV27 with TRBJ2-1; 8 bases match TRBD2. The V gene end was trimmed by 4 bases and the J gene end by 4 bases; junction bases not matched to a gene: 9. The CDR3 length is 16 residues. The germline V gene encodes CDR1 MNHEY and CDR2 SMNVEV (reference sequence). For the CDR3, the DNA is TGTGCCAGCAGTTCTCTCCGACTAGCGAATTACAATGAGCAGTTCTTC. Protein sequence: CASSSLRLANYNEQFF.

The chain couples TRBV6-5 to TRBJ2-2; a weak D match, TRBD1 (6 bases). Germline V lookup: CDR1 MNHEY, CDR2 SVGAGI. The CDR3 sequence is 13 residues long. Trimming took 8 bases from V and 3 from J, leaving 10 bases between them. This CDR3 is CASGRGDTGELFF. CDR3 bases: TGTGCCAGCGGCAGGGGTGACACCGGGGAGCTGTTTTTT.

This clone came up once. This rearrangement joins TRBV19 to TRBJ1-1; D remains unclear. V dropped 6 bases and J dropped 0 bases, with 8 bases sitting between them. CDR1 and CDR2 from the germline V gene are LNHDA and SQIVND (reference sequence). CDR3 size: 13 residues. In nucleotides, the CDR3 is TGTGCCAGTAGCTACCGGGTGAACACTGAAGCTTTCTTT. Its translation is CASSYRVNTEAFF.

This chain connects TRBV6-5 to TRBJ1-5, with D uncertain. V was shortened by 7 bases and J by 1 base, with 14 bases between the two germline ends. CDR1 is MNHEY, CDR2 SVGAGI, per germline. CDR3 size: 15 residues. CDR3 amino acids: CASKAAPLSNQPQHF. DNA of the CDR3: TGTGCCAGCAAGGCGGCGCCGCTAAGCAATCAGCCCCAGCATTTT.

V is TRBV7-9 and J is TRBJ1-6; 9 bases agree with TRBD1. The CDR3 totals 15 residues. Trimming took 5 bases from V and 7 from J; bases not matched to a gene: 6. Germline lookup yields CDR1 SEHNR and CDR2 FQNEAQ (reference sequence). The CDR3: CASSLLGQGNSPLHF. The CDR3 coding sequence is TGTGCCAGCAGCCTCCTGGGACAGGGAAATTCACCCCTCCACTTT.

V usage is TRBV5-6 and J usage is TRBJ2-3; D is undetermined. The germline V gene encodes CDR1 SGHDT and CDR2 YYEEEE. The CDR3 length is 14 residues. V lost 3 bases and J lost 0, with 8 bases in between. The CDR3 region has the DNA TGTGCCAGCAGCTATGGGCCGAGCACAGATACGCAGTATTTT. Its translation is CASSYGPSTDTQYF.

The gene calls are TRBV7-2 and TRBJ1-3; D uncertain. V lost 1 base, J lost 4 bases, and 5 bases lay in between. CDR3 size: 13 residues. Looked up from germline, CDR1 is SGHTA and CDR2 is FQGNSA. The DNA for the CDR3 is TGTGCCAGCAGCTTAGTATCGGGAAACACCATATATTTT. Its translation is CASSLVSGNTIYF.

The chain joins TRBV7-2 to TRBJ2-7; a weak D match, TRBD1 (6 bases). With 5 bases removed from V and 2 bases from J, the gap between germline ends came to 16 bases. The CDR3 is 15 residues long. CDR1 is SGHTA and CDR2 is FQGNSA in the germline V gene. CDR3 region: CASSPGTRIPYEQYF. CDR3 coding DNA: TGTGCCAGCAGCCCTGGGACACGCATTCCCTACGAGCAGTACTTC.

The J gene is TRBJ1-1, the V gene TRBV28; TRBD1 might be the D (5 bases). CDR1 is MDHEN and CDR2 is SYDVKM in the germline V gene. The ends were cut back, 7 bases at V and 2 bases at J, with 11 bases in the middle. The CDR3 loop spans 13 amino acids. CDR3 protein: CASTSGGNTEAFF. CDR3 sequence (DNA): TGTGCCAGCACCTCGGGGGGAAACACTGAAGCTTTCTTT.

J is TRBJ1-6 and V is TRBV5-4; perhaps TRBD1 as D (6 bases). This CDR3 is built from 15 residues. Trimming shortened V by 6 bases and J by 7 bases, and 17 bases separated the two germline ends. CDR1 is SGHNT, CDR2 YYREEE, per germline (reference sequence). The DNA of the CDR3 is TGTGCCAGCACCCAAGGCTTGGGGGCCAATTCACCCCTCCACTTT. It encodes CASTQGLGANSPLHF. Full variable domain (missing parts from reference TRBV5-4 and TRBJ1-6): ETGVTQSPTHLIKTRGQQVTLRCSSQSGHNTVSWYQQALGQGPQFIFQYYREEENGRGNFPPRFSGLQFPNYSSELNVNALELDDSALYLCASTQGLGANSPLHFGNGTRLTVT.

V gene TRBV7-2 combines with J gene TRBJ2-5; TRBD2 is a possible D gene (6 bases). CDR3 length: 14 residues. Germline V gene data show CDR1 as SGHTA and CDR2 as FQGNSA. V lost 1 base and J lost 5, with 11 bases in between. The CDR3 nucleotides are TGTGCCAGCAGCTTAGGAGTCGCGGGGGAGACCCAGTACTTC. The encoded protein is CASSLGVAGETQYF. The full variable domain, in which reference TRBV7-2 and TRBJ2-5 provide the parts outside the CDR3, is GAGVSQSPSNKVTEKGKDVELRCDPISGHTALYWYRQSLGQGLEFLIYFQGNSAPDKSGLPSDRFSAERTGGSVSTLTIQRTQQEDSAVYLCASSLGVAGETQYFGPGTRLLVL.

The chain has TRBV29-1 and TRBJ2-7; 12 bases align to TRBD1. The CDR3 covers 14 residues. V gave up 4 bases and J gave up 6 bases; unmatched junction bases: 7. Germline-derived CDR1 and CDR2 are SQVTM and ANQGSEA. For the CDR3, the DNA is TGCAGCGTTGTTAAAAGGGACAGGGGGCGCGAGCAGTACTTC. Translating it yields CSVVKRDRGREQYF.

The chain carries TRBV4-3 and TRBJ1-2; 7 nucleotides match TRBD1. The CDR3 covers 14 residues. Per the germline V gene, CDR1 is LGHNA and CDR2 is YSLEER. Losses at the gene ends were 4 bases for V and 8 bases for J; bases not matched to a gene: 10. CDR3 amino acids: CASSPQWDSEGYTF. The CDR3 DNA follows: TGCGCCAGCAGCCCACAGTGGGACAGCGAGGGCTACACCTTC.